Each of the 30 T cell receptor beta chains below was sequenced from the same sample in a study of cytomegalovirus exposure and HLA in healthy donors. Both 60 Vbeta primers and 13 Jbeta primers went into the PCR. The data were produced by immunoSEQ multiplex PCR, yet TCRdb's version contains in-frame clones alone and is incomplete. The data show roughly 55,000 clones, with 81% seen just once and over 2% held by the top ten. Sequencing was carried out using PBMCs. Receptors were obtained from a boy aged 5-17 years in good health and CMV-seropositive.

A few counts support this clone. The chain employs TRBV9 and TRBJ1-2, with 9 bases that match TRBD1. The CDR3 extends over 16 amino acids. V shed 4 bases and J 4 bases; nucleotides not matched to a gene: 11. The germline V gene encodes CDR1 SGDLS and CDR2 YYNGEE. The CDR3 region has the DNA TGTGCCAGCAGCAGAGAGGGACAGGGACGCTCCTATGGCTACACCTTC. It translates to CASSREGQGRSYGYTF.

The chain couples TRBV6-5 to TRBJ2-3; the D gene is possibly TRBD1 (6 bases). V was cut by 6 bases and J by 5 bases, with 15 bases left in between. The CDR3 covers 14 residues. CDR1 and CDR2 from the germline V gene are MNHEY and SVGAGI. For the CDR3, the DNA is TGTGCCAGCAGACGTACAGGGTGGGGAGATACGCAGTATTTT. Amino acid sequence: CASRRTGWGDTQYF.

V usage is TRBV25-1 and J usage is TRBJ2-1; 7 bases fit TRBD2. Germline V gene lookup returns CDR1 MGHDK and CDR2 SYGVNS. V lost 5 bases, J lost 7 bases, and 5 bases stayed unmatched. The length of the CDR3 is 13 residues. The CDR3 nucleotides read TGTGCCAGCAGTAGGCCGGGGGGTAATGAGCAGTTCTTC. It translates to CASSRPGGNEQFF.

The gene calls are TRBV15 and TRBJ2-5; TRBD2 is a possible D gene (6 bases). Germline V gene data show CDR1 as LNHNV and CDR2 as YYDKDF (reference sequence). V was pared by 3 bases and J by 5 bases, with 10 bases between. This CDR3 is built from 13 residues. CDR3 loop: CATSRTSGETQYF. CDR3 bases: TGTGCCACCAGCAGGACTAGTGGGGAGACCCAGTACTTC.

The chain joins TRBV7-3 to TRBJ2-5, with D possibly being TRBD2 (5 bases). This CDR3 contains 13 residues. V was shortened by 6 bases and J by 7 bases, with 15 bases between the two germline ends. Germline CDR1 and CDR2: SGHTA and FQGTGA. The CDR3 sequence: CASSPAPGGTQYF. CDR3 coding DNA: TGTGCCAGCAGTCCGGCTCCCGGAGGGACCCAGTACTTC.

The chain couples TRBV5-1 to TRBJ2-7; 9 bases match TRBD2. The CDR3 is 15 amino acids. The V segment lost 0 bases and the J segment 2 bases; nucleotides outside the gene matches: 3. Germline V CDR1 and CDR2: SGHRS, YFSETQ. The CDR3 protein is CASSLGRGGPYEQYF. DNA of the CDR3: TGCGCCAGCAGCTTGGGGCGGGGGGGGCCCTACGAGCAGTACTTC.

The chain has TRBV7-9 and TRBJ1-2; D unresolved. The CDR3 is 13 amino acids. CDR1 SEHNR and CDR2 FQNEAQ come from the germline V gene (reference sequence). Trimming took off 5 bases at V and 5 bases at J, with 12 bases between the two ends. CDR3 nucleotides: TGTGCCAGCAGCCTCGTGGGGAGATATGGCTACACCTTC. This codes for CASSLVGRYGYTF.

The chain carries TRBV19 and TRBJ1-2; 12 bases map to TRBD1. The ends lost 5 bases at V and 7 bases at J; junction bases unmatched: 8. From germline, CDR1 is LNHDA and CDR2 SQIVND (reference sequence). The CDR3 contains 15 residues. The CDR3 reads CASSGPGQGARGYTF. CDR3 bases: TGTGCCAGTAGTGGTCCGGGACAGGGGGCACGTGGCTACACCTTC. The full variable domain, rest sourced from reference TRBV19 and TRBJ1-2, is DGGITQSPKYLFRKEGQNVTLSCEQNLNHDAMYWYRQDPGQGLRLIYYSQIVNDFQKGDIAEGYSVSREKKESFPLTVTSAQKNPTAFYLCASSGPGQGARGYTFGSGTRLTVV.

This sequence joins TRBV21-1 and TRBJ1-3; the table's D gene call, TRBD1, was not cross checked with the DNA. TRBV21-1 is annotated as a pseudogene. The CDR3 has 19 amino acids. The CDR3 sequence is CASNLRVGQAGYCENTIYF. The CDR3, as DNA: TGTGCCAGCAACCTTCGAGTGGGACAGGCCGGGTATTGTGAAAACACCATATATTTT.

The chain recombines TRBV7-9 with TRBJ2-5; TRBD1 is a possible D gene (6 bases). In germline, CDR1 is SEHNR, CDR2 FQNEAQ (reference sequence). V was pared by 7 bases and J by 5 bases, with 20 bases between. CDR3 length: 15 amino acids. For the CDR3, the DNA is TGTGCCAGCACCCACCCACAGGGACCAAGGGAGACCCAGTACTTC. Translation gives CASTHPQGPRETQYF.

The J gene is TRBJ1-4, the V gene TRBV5-1, with D tentatively TRBD1 (5 bases). The CDR3 contains 15 residues. V was shortened by 1 base and J by 6 bases, with 13 bases between the two germline ends. Germline V gene data show CDR1 as SGHRS and CDR2 as YFSETQ. CDR3 in DNA: TGCGCCAGCAGCTTGCTGGGGGAGGAGGATGAAAAACTGTTTTTT. Protein: CASSLLGEEDEKLFF.

The rearrangement uses TRBV19 and TRBJ2-5; TRBD2 matches at 10 bases. V lost 3 bases to trimming and J lost 5 bases; unmatched junction nucleotides: 12. Germline values: CDR1 LNHDA, CDR2 SQIVND (reference sequence). The CDR3 consists of 17 residues. The chain's CDR3 is CASSITSGGAGGETQYF. Written as DNA, the CDR3 is TGTGCCAGTAGTATCACCAGCGGGGGGGCCGGGGGGGAGACCCAGTACTTC.

The chain recombines TRBV6-5 with TRBJ2-5, with 7 positions matching TRBD2. This CDR3 contains 14 residues. J was trimmed by 2 bases and V by 6 bases; bases with no gene match: 6. Germline loops: CDR1 MNHEY, CDR2 SVGAGI. CDR3 nucleotide sequence: TGTGCCAGCAGGCCGGGGACTAATCAAGAGACCCAGTACTTC. As protein: CASRPGTNQETQYF.

The chain recombines TRBV10-3 with TRBJ2-1, with D perhaps TRBD2 (5 bases). The CDR3 sequence is 11 residues long. Germline loops: CDR1 ENHRY, CDR2 SYGVKD. Trimming removed 5 bases at V and 14 bases at J, with 13 bases between. CDR3 DNA sequence: TGTGCCATCAGTTCCCCTAGCTATGAGTTCTTC. Its translation is CAISSPSYEFF.

The rearrangement joins TRBV7-3 to TRBJ1-6, with a possible D match to TRBD1 (5 bases). CDR1 SGHTA and CDR2 FQGTGA come from the germline V gene. The CDR3 loop spans 14 amino acids. Deletions cut 3 bases from V and 7 bases from J, with 10 bases between. This chain's CDR3 is CASSFAGRNSPLHF. CDR3 DNA: TGTGCCAGCAGCTTTGCGGGACGGAATTCACCCCTCCACTTT.

The rearrangement joins TRBV10-1 to TRBJ2-3; 13 bases match TRBD2. The J segment lost 11 bases and the V segment lost 4 bases, leaving 3 bases of the junction unmatched. The CDR3 covers 13 residues. CDR1 WNHNN and CDR2 SYGVQD come from the germline V gene (reference sequence). CDR3: CASSVTSGGVQYF. CDR3 nucleotide sequence: TGCGCCAGCAGTGTTACTAGCGGGGGGGTGCAGTATTTT.

The chain combines TRBV2 with TRBJ2-2, with D unresolved. Germline V gene data show CDR1 as SNHLY and CDR2 as FYNNEI. Trimming pared 4 bases from V and 4 bases from J, leaving 10 bases between. The CDR3 sequence is 14 residues long. The CDR3 DNA follows: TGTGCCAGCAGTGCGGTACGAACCACCGGGGAGCTGTTTTTT. Translating it yields CASSAVRTTGELFF.

V and J are TRBV6-5 and TRBJ1-2, with D unresolved. Trimming pared 4 bases from V and 8 bases from J, leaving 14 bases between. The CDR3 consists of 13 residues. CDR1 and CDR2 (germline): MNHEY, SVGAGI. The DNA of the CDR3 is TGTGCCAGCAGTTCAACAACAAATGCCGGCTACACCTTC. Its translation is CASSSTTNAGYTF.

The rearrangement joins TRBV29-1 to TRBJ1-4; D is unclear. The CDR3 covers 15 residues. Trimming shortened V by 7 bases and J by 3 bases, and 18 bases separated the two germline ends. Germline CDR1 is SQVTM and CDR2 is ANQGSEA. This chain's CDR3 is CSAFRPPQSNEKLFF. The CDR3 bases are TGCAGCGCTTTTCGTCCACCGCAGTCTAATGAAAAACTGTTTTTT.

The chain joins TRBV2 to TRBJ2-7, with 11 bases aligning to TRBD1. From germline, CDR1 is SNHLY and CDR2 FYNNEI. The CDR3 totals 16 residues. Trimming cost V 2 bases and J 3 bases; bases outside gene matches: 6. The CDR3 loop reads CASSEFGTGGNYEQYF. The DNA of the CDR3 is TGTGCCAGCAGTGAATTTGGGACAGGGGGAAACTACGAGCAGTACTTC.

The chain links TRBV5-5 to TRBJ2-7; D is possibly TRBD2 (5 bases). V gave up 2 bases and J gave up 6 bases, with 15 bases separating them. In germline, CDR1 is SGHKS, CDR2 YYEKEE (reference sequence). The CDR3 runs to 14 residues. CDR3 bases: TGTGCCAGCAGCTTCGAGGACTTCGTTGGCGAGCAGTACTTC. It codes for CASSFEDFVGEQYF.

This sequence joins TRBV18 and TRBJ2-3; the match to TRBD2 covers 7 bases. The length of the CDR3 is 17 residues. Trimming took 3 bases from V and 9 from J; bases not matched to a gene: 18. The germline V gene encodes CDR1 KGHSH and CDR2 LQKENI. The CDR3 sequence: CASSPNVWSGAQGTQYF. CDR3 coding DNA: TGTGCCAGCTCACCTAACGTTTGGAGCGGGGCGCAGGGCACGCAGTATTTT.

This clone was observed a handful of times. This sequence joins TRBV5-6 and TRBJ2-1, with 9 bases fitting TRBD2. CDR3 length equals 16 residues. Unmatched junction bases numbered 2, after V lost 1 base and J lost 0 bases. Germline assignment: CDR1 SGHDT and CDR2 YYEEEE. The CDR3 bases are TGTGCCAGCAGCTTGTTTAGCGGGAGCTCCTACAATGAGCAGTTCTTC. It specifies CASSLFSGSSYNEQFF.

The gene calls are TRBV4-1 and TRBJ1-2; 7 nucleotides align to TRBD1. This CDR3 is 17 amino acids long. J lost 2 bases, V lost 1 base, and 10 bases had no gene match. Germline assignment: CDR1 MGHRA and CDR2 YSYEKL. CDR3 region: CASSQVPGTVANYGYTF. DNA of the CDR3: TGCGCCAGCAGCCAAGTCCCCGGGACAGTAGCCAACTATGGCTACACCTTC.

CDR3 sequence: CASSLSPLSETQYF. The CDR3 coding sequence is TGTGCCAGCAGCTTAAGCCCTTTGAGCGAGACCCAGTACTTC. This sequence joins TRBV11-3 and TRBJ2-5; D is uncertain. V lost 2 bases and J 5 bases, leaving 12 bases between the germline ends. The CDR3 covers 14 residues. CDR1 is SGHNT, CDR2 YENEEA, per germline.

This rearrangement joins TRBV10-2 to TRBJ1-2; D remains unclear. The germline CDR1 and CDR2 sequences are WSHSY and SAAADI. This CDR3 region has 15 residues. Trimming shortened V by 2 bases and J by 4 bases, and 14 bases separated the two germline ends. CDR3 sequence (DNA): TGCGCCAGCAGTGAGCTTATACAGATATCCTATGGCTACACCTTC. This gives the protein CASSELIQISYGYTF.

The CDR3 is CASSRTGGIGGYTF. DNA for the CDR3: TGTGCCAGCAGCCGGACAGGGGGCATAGGTGGCTACACCTTC. V is TRBV2 and J is TRBJ1-2; 11 bases are shared with TRBD1. Losses at the gene ends were 6 bases for V and 7 bases for J; bases not matched to a gene: 7. CDR1 is SNHLY, CDR2 FYNNEI, per germline. This CDR3 has 14 amino acids.

This CDR3 is CAISESSVQGPRRISPDTQYF. CDR3 sequence (DNA): TGTGCCATCAGTGAGTCGAGCGTACAGGGACCGCGTAGGATCAGCCCAGATACGCAGTATTTT. V usage is TRBV10-3 and J usage is TRBJ2-3; possible D gene TRBD1, 6 bases. V lost 0 bases to trimming and J lost 4 bases, with 29 bases between them. The CDR3 covers 21 residues. The germline gives CDR1 ENHRY, CDR2 SYGVKD.

This clone occurred once. This chain joins TRBV19 and TRBJ1-5; weak D call: TRBD1 (5 bases). The CDR3 contains 16 residues. Trimming pared 6 bases from V and 1 base from J, leaving 16 bases between. Germline CDR1 and CDR2: LNHDA and SQIVND (reference sequence). The CDR3 is CASRRYGGESNQPQHF. CDR3 nucleotide sequence: TGTGCCAGTAGAAGATACGGGGGAGAGAGCAATCAGCCCCAGCATTTT.

The rearrangement joins TRBV6-6 to TRBJ2-7; 8 bases fit TRBD2. In germline, CDR1 is MNHNY, CDR2 SVGAGI (reference sequence). Unmatched junction bases numbered 5, after V lost 2 bases and J lost 5 bases. The CDR3 spans 14 residues. In DNA, the CDR3 is TGTGCCAGCAGTTACGGGGGCGGGAGGAACGAGCAGTACTTC. Its protein product is CASSYGGGRNEQYF.